A single sample is the source of the 24 T cell receptor beta chains below, sequenced in a study of cytomegalovirus exposure and HLA in healthy donors. PCR employed 60 Vbeta and 13 Jbeta primers. Profiling relied on immunoSEQ multiplex PCR, and the TCRdb table lists in-frame clones only, not all of them. Here the sample spans some 200,000 clones, less than 80% being singletons. The sequenced sample consisted of PBMCs. The receptors here all came from a girl aged 2 to 9 in good health and CMV-seronegative.

CDR3 bases: TGTGCCAGCAGCCCATCAGGGCACGAAGGATATCAGCCCCAGCATTTT. As protein: CASSPSGHEGYQPQHF. This chain uses TRBV4-2 with TRBJ1-5; TRBD1 is a possible D gene (5 bases). There are 16 residues in the CDR3. CDR1 LGHNA and CDR2 YNFKEQ come from the germline V gene. V lost 4 bases to trimming and J lost 5 bases, with 18 bases between them.

The V gene is TRBV4-1, the J gene TRBJ2-7, with D perhaps TRBD2 (5 bases). This CDR3 has 15 amino acids. V was cut by 2 bases and J by 5 bases, with 16 bases left in between. Germline values: CDR1 MGHRA, CDR2 YSYEKL. CDR3 bases: TGCGCCAGCAGCCAATCCGGGAACTCGAGGGACGAGCAGTACTTC. This encodes CASSQSGNSRDEQYF.

This CDR3 reads CASSYAPGGRGETQYF. The CDR3 DNA sequence: TGTGCCAGCAGTTATGCCCCAGGGGGACGCGGTGAGACCCAGTACTTC. The rearrangement links TRBV6-5 to TRBJ2-5; 7 bases map to TRBD1. Trimming cost V 3 bases and J 5 bases; bases outside gene matches: 12. Germline loops: CDR1 MNHEY, CDR2 SVGAGI. This CDR3 has 16 amino acids.

The chain is built from TRBV7-9 and TRBJ1-1, with a tentative D call TRBD1 (5 bases). Trimming removed 5 bases from V and 4 bases from J, with 14 bases in between. The V gene's germline CDR1 is SEHNR and CDR2 FQNEAQ (reference sequence). The CDR3 is made up of 14 amino acids. In DNA form, the CDR3 reads TGTGCCAGCAGCCGTCAGGGTAGGGGCACTGAAGCTTTCTTT. It translates to CASSRQGRGTEAFF.

This chain connects TRBV25-1 to TRBJ1-1; tentatively, D is TRBD1 (5 bases). The CDR3 consists of 12 residues. Germline V lookup: CDR1 MGHDK, CDR2 SYGVNS. Trimming removed 6 bases from V and 4 bases from J, with 9 bases in between. CDR3 sequence: CASRGDRTEAFF. The CDR3, as DNA: TGTGCCAGCAGAGGGGATCGCACTGAAGCTTTCTTT.

This chain links TRBV7-9 with TRBJ2-1, with TRBD2 as a possible D gene (6 bases). Trimming removed 5 bases at V and 8 bases at J, with 22 bases between. Germline loops: CDR1 SEHNR, CDR2 FQNEAQ (reference sequence). CDR3 length: 16 residues. In nucleotides, the CDR3 is TGTGCCAGCAGCCCCCCCATGACTAGGTTTCAGGATGAGCAGTTCTTC. Translation gives CASSPPMTRFQDEQFF. Drawing the rest from reference TRBV7-9 and TRBJ2-1, the complete variable domain is DTGVSQNPRHKITKRGQNVTFRCDPISEHNRLYWYRQTLGQGPEFLTYFQNEAQLEKSRLLSDRFSAERPKGSFSTLEIQRTEQGDSAMYLCASSPPMTRFQDEQFFGPGTRLTVL.

A note on this clone: A read error may account for a junction end that differs from germline. This same CDR3 is encoded by further DNA sequences in the sample. The chain combines TRBV15 with TRBJ1-2; TRBD1 agrees at 9 bases. CDR3 length: 18 amino acids. The germline gives CDR1 LNHNV, CDR2 YYDKDF (reference sequence). This CDR3 reads CATSILPGQGLINYGYTF. The CDR3 bases are TGCGCCACCAGCATACTTCCGGGACAGGGACTAATTAACTATGGCTACACCTTC.

The chain uses TRBV5-4 and TRBJ1-4; perhaps TRBD1 as D (5 bases). The CDR3 runs to 15 residues. The V and J ends lost 4 bases and 4 bases respectively, with 14 bases between them. CDR1 and CDR2 (germline): SGHNT, YYREEE (reference sequence). DNA of the CDR3: TGTGCCAGCAGCACGCCGGGACTTAGTAATGAAAAACTGTTTTTT. Residues: CASSTPGLSNEKLFF.

There are a few counts of this clone. The chain recombines TRBV7-8 with TRBJ1-5; no definite D call. This CDR3 has 12 amino acids. In germline, CDR1 is SGHVS, CDR2 FQNEAQ. V was shortened by 5 bases and J by 9 bases, with 11 bases between the two germline ends. As DNA, the CDR3 is TGTGCCAGCAGCGAGGAAGGATTGCCCCAGCATTTT. Translation: CASSEEGLPQHF.

The chain is built from TRBV4-2 and TRBJ2-3; TRBD1 matches at 8 bases. Germline V gene data show CDR1 as LGHNA and CDR2 as YNFKEQ. The CDR3 extends over 15 amino acids. The ends lost 4 bases at V and 1 base at J; junction bases unmatched: 4. Here the CDR3 DNA reads TGTGCCAGCAGCCCCGAGGGACAGGGCACAGATACGCAGTATTTT. This sequence encodes CASSPEGQGTDTQYF.

In this sample, this clone turned up a few times. The chain couples TRBV30 to TRBJ2-5; tentative D call: TRBD2 (6 bases). CDR1 GTSNPN and CDR2 SVGIG come from the germline V gene (reference sequence). V dropped 3 bases and J dropped 2 bases, with 10 bases sitting between them. CDR3 length equals 13 residues. The CDR3 DNA reads TGTGCCTGGAGCATGGGGACTCAAGAGACCCAGTACTTC. Translating it yields CAWSMGTQETQYF.

A word on this clone: Other DNA sequences within the sample encode an identical CDR3. The chain combines TRBV7-2 with TRBJ1-5, with D uncertain. Deletions cut 3 bases from V and 5 bases from J, with 5 bases between. The germline gives CDR1 SGHTA, CDR2 FQGNSA. This CDR3 is 12 amino acids long. In nucleotides, the CDR3 is TGTGCCAGCAGCTTCCGGGATCAGCCCCAGCATTTT. The encoded protein is CASSFRDQPQHF.

The chain combines TRBV27 with TRBJ2-1; D is perhaps TRBD1 (5 bases). The CDR3 is made up of 17 amino acids. V lost 3 bases and J lost 8, with 23 bases in between. Germline V lookup: CDR1 MNHEY, CDR2 SMNVEV (reference sequence). CDR3 coding DNA: TGTGCCAGCAGTTTCCTCGTGGGGCCCCTAGGACGTGATGAGCAGTTCTTC. This sequence encodes CASSFLVGPLGRDEQFF.

This clone was recorded once. The rearrangement joins TRBV5-1 to TRBJ2-5; 16 nucleotides agree with TRBD2. Germline lookup yields CDR1 SGHRS and CDR2 YFSETQ. The CDR3 loop spans 16 amino acids. J gave up 5 bases and V 3 bases, and 4 bases lay outside the gene matches. In nucleotides, the CDR3 is TGCGCCAGCAGCTGGGGACTAGCGGGGGGGCCCGAGACCCAGTACTTC. Translating gives CASSWGLAGGPETQYF.

The chain has TRBV19 and TRBJ2-7, with 12 bases aligning to TRBD2. J lost 8 bases, V lost 4 bases, and 15 bases had no gene match. The germline gives CDR1 LNHDA, CDR2 SQIVND (reference sequence). CDR3 length: 17 amino acids. The CDR3, as DNA: TGTGCCAGTAGTAACTACAGGACTAGCGGGAACTACGTACAGCAGTACTTC. Amino acid sequence: CASSNYRTSGNYVQQYF.

This chain uses TRBV5-1 with TRBJ2-7; 10 positions agree with TRBD2. The V gene end was trimmed by 0 bases and the J gene end by 4 bases; junction bases not matched to a gene: 1. The CDR3 runs to 14 residues. Germline V gene sequence: CDR1 SGHRS, CDR2 YFSETQ. The DNA for the CDR3 is TGCGCCAGCAGCTTGGTAGCGGGAGGATACGAGCAGTACTTC. Residues: CASSLVAGGYEQYF.

J is TRBJ2-7 and V is TRBV29-1, with 7 bases lining up with TRBD1. Germline loops: CDR1 SQVTM, CDR2 ANQGSEA. The CDR3 length is 13 residues. J lost 6 bases, V lost 6 bases, and 11 bases had no gene match. The CDR3 DNA sequence: TGCAGCGTGAGCGTCAACAGGGGTGGCGAGCAGTACTTC. Amino acids: CSVSVNRGGEQYF.

This clone was seen only a few times. The chain uses TRBV7-9 and TRBJ2-7; TRBD2 aligns across 7 bases. Germline CDR1 is SEHNR and CDR2 is FQNEAQ (reference sequence). Trimming removed 5 bases from V and 6 bases from J; junction bases left unmatched: 13. The length of the CDR3 is 15 residues. Written as DNA, the CDR3 is TGTGCCAGCAGCGCTTTTTGGGAGGGATTTGGCGAGCAGTACTTC. It is translated as CASSAFWEGFGEQYF.

This clone was observed a few times. V usage is TRBV10-2 and J usage is TRBJ2-1; 8 bases align to TRBD2. In germline, CDR1 is WSHSY, CDR2 SAAADI. The CDR3 length is 17 residues. The V gene end was trimmed by 6 bases and the J gene end by 0 bases; junction bases not matched to a gene: 10. The CDR3, as DNA: TGCGCCAGCAGAACCAGGGAGCGGGGGATCTCCTACAATGAGCAGTTCTTC. Translated, it gives CASRTRERGISYNEQFF.

The CDR3 protein is CASSLSTNTGELFF. The CDR3 region has the DNA TGTGCCAGCTCACTGTCAACGAACACCGGGGAGCTGTTTTTT. The chain carries TRBV18 and TRBJ2-2; no clear D. The CDR3 runs to 14 residues. Germline V gene lookup returns CDR1 KGHSH and CDR2 LQKENI. Trimming removed 4 bases from V and 0 bases from J, with 6 bases in between.

This clone was found a few times. The chain recombines TRBV25-1 with TRBJ2-1; D gene unclear. CDR3 size: 12 residues. Between the trimmed V and J ends, which lost 4 bases and 8 bases, there was a span of 9 bases. CDR1 and CDR2 from the germline V gene are MGHDK and SYGVNS. The CDR3 DNA is TGTGCCAGCAGTGTAACGAGGCATGAGCAGTTCTTC. Its translation: CASSVTRHEQFF.

V and J are TRBV6-1 and TRBJ2-7, with D maybe TRBD2 (6 bases). From germline, CDR1 is MNHNS and CDR2 SASEGT. This CDR3 is 13 amino acids long. V shed 2 bases and J shed 7 bases, with 12 bases lying between them. Written as DNA, the CDR3 is TGTGCCAGCAGTGAATCCATGGAGGGAGAGCAGTACTTC. The encoded protein is CASSESMEGEQYF.

The genes are TRBV11-2 and TRBJ2-1; D ambiguous. Trimming removed 5 bases from V and 0 bases from J, with 11 bases in between. This CDR3 spans 15 amino acids. Germline V gives CDR1 SGHAT, CDR2 FQNNGV. DNA for the CDR3: TGTGCCAGCAGCCCCGACTTATTCTCCTACAATGAGCAGTTCTTC. It translates to CASSPDLFSYNEQFF. Full variable domain (rest looked up from reference TRBV11-2 and TRBJ2-1): EAGVAQSPRYKIIEKRQSVAFWCNPISGHATLYWYQQILGQGPKLLIQFQNNGVVDDSQLPKDRFSAERLKGVDSTLKIQPAKLEDSAVYLCASSPDLFSYNEQFFGPGTRLTVL.

The chain links TRBV6-5 to TRBJ2-5, with D uncertain. The J call is in doubt because the DNA end fits TRBJ2-7 better. The CDR3 length is 13 residues. Per germline, CDR1 MNHEY and CDR2 SVGAGI. In DNA form, the CDR3 reads TGTGCCAGCAGTTACGGGCTTACCTACGAGCAGTACTTC. As protein: CASSYGLTYEQYF.